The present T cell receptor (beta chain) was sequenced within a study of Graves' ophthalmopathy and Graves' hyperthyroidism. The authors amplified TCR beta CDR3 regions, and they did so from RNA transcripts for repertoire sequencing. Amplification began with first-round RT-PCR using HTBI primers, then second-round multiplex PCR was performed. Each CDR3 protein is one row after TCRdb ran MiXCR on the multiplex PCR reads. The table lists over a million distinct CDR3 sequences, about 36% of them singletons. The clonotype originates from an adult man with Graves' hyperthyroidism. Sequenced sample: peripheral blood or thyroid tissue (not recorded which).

The CDR3: CASTGGFYGYTF. The CDR3 DNA sequence: TGTGCCAGCACCGGGGGTTTCTATGGCTACACCTTC. This sequence joins TRBV7-9 and TRBJ1-2, with D possibly matching TRBD1 (5 bases). The CDR3 consists of 12 residues. Germline lookup yields CDR1 SEHNR and CDR2 FQNEAQ (reference sequence). Trimming took 7 bases from V and 4 from J, leaving 10 bases between them. Filled out from reference TRBV7-9 and TRBJ1-2, the complete variable domain reads DTGVSQNPRHKITKRGQNVTFRCDPISEHNRLYWYRQTLGQGPEFLTYFQNEAQLEKSRLLSDRFSAERPKGSFSTLEIQRTEQGDSAMYLCASTGGFYGYTFGSGTRLTVV.